Following are 30 T cell receptor beta chains from one sample sequenced in a study of pediatric ulcerative colitis. TCRdb's table, derived via immunoSEQ multiplex PCR, lists solely in-frame clones and lacks some. The sample carries 30,000 to 40,000 clones, around 80% recorded once. The rectum was sampled with one to two pinch biopsies at colonoscopy. The sample consisted of gut tissue. The receptors here all came from a boy aged 5 to 17 with mild ulcerative colitis.

The table lists this clone with a count of one. The chain couples TRBV6-1 to TRBJ1-2; D is uncertain. Germline lookup yields CDR1 MNHNS and CDR2 SASEGT. The CDR3 consists of 16 residues. Trimming removed 1 base from V and 4 bases from J, with 16 bases in between. The CDR3: CASSEGGNSLFYGYTF. The CDR3 DNA is TGTGCCAGCAGTGAAGGGGGAAACAGCCTATTCTATGGCTACACCTTC.

The rearrangement uses TRBV5-6 and TRBJ2-5; D gene ambiguous. CDR1 and CDR2 (germline): SGHDT, YYEEEE. The CDR3 spans 15 residues. V lost 4 bases and J 2 bases, leaving 15 bases between the germline ends. CDR3 amino acids: CASSMMSSGQETQYF. The CDR3 bases are TGTGCCAGCAGCATGATGTCCAGTGGACAAGAGACCCAGTACTTC.

The chain recombines TRBV5-1 with TRBJ2-1; 15 positions match TRBD2. J was trimmed by 6 bases and V by 3 bases; bases with no gene match: 7. The CDR3 has 17 residues. Germline CDR1 reads SGHRS; CDR2 reads YFSETQ. Here the CDR3 DNA reads TGCGCCAGCAGCTCGGGACTAGCGGGGGGCCTCGCCAATGAGCAGTTCTTC. Translating gives CASSSGLAGGLANEQFF.

V and J are TRBV11-2 and TRBJ1-4; 7 nucleotides agree with TRBD1. This CDR3 region has 17 residues. The germline V gene has CDR1 SGHAT and CDR2 FQNNGV. Unmatched junction bases numbered 11, after V lost 1 base and J lost 6 bases. CDR3 region: CASSLGGGGAGHEKLFF. The CDR3 nucleotides read TGTGCCAGCAGCTTAGGTGGAGGGGGCGCGGGGCATGAAAAACTGTTTTTT.

The rearrangement uses TRBV2 and TRBJ1-4, with TRBD1 matching 8 bases. The CDR3 length is 18 residues. Germline assignment: CDR1 SNHLY and CDR2 FYNNEI. V was clipped by 7 bases and J by 0 bases; unmatched bases: 13. The CDR3: CASIPWHRGGATNEKLFF. CDR3 coding DNA: TGTGCCAGCATACCCTGGCACAGGGGGGGTGCAACTAATGAAAAACTGTTTTTT.

The J gene is TRBJ1-2, the V gene TRBV4-2; 9 bases align to TRBD1. The CDR3 loop spans 16 amino acids. The germline V gene has CDR1 LGHNA and CDR2 YNFKEQ. Germline trimming cut 0 bases from V and 3 bases from J; bases unmatched to any gene: 5. CDR3 protein: CASSQDRTGDYYGYTF. CDR3 bases: TGTGCCAGCAGCCAAGACCGGACAGGGGACTACTATGGCTACACCTTC.

The chain carries TRBV7-6 and TRBJ2-7; D is unresolved. The CDR3 is made up of 15 amino acids. V was trimmed by 3 bases and J by 0 bases, leaving 12 bases between them. CDR1 and CDR2 from the germline V gene are SGHVS and FNYEAQ. This chain's CDR3 is CASSLGDYDSYEQYF. In DNA, the CDR3 is TGTGCCAGCAGCTTGGGTGATTACGACTCCTACGAGCAGTACTTC.

The chain combines TRBV5-1 with TRBJ1-2; the D gene is possibly TRBD1 (6 bases). V was cut by 2 bases and J by 4 bases, with 18 bases left in between. This CDR3 region has 16 residues. The germline gives CDR1 SGHRS, CDR2 YFSETQ. The CDR3 loop is CASSFGGGIYSYGYTF. CDR3 in DNA: TGCGCCAGCAGCTTTGGGGGCGGCATTTACTCCTATGGCTACACCTTC.

This clone occurred a few times. The chain has TRBV9 and TRBJ1-1; weak D call: TRBD1 (5 bases). CDR3 size: 16 residues. Germline V gene sequence: CDR1 SGDLS, CDR2 YYNGEE. The V end lost 0 bases, the J end lost 1 base, and 13 bases lay between the germline ends. CDR3 bases: TGTGCCAGCAGCGTAGGGGTAAGGGGCCAGAACACTGAAGCTTTCTTT. Amino acid sequence: CASSVGVRGQNTEAFF.

This clone was detected only a few times. This rearrangement joins TRBV5-8 to TRBJ2-7; a weak D match, TRBD1 (6 bases). V gave up 7 bases and J gave up 0 bases, with 11 bases separating them. The length of the CDR3 is 13 residues. CDR1 is SGHTS, CDR2 YDEGEE, per germline. The DNA for the CDR3 is TGTGCCAGCCCCTGGACAGCCTCCTACGAGCAGTACTTC. This encodes CASPWTASYEQYF.

This sequence joins TRBV29-1 and TRBJ2-1, with 8 bases matching TRBD2. The V gene's germline CDR1 is SQVTM and CDR2 ANQGSEA. The CDR3 runs to 13 residues. V lost 4 bases to trimming and J lost 4 bases; unmatched junction nucleotides: 3. The CDR3 sequence: CSVGSGEYNEQFF. CDR3 coding DNA: TGCAGCGTTGGTAGCGGGGAGTACAATGAGCAGTTCTTC.

The rearrangement uses TRBV10-2 and TRBJ2-1, with D perhaps given as TRBD1 or TRBD2 (6 bases each). Germline V gives CDR1 WSHSY, CDR2 SAAADI. This CDR3 is 17 amino acids long. V lost 3 bases and J 3 bases, leaving 18 bases between the germline ends. In nucleotides, the CDR3 is TGCGCCAGCAGTGATGGGGGGCGATCGGTTCGCTACAATGAGCAGTTCTTC. Protein sequence: CASSDGGRSVRYNEQFF.

This chain joins TRBV18 and TRBJ1-2; D is undetermined. The CDR3 sequence is 15 residues long. CDR1 is KGHSH and CDR2 is LQKENI in the germline V gene. V gave up 5 bases and J gave up 3 bases, with 16 bases separating them. CDR3 region: CASSASLDGDYGYTF. The DNA of the CDR3 is TGTGCCAGCTCAGCGAGCCTTGACGGAGACTATGGCTACACCTTC.

V gene TRBV10-1 combines with J gene TRBJ1-1; no reliable D call. The CDR3 runs 17 residues. V dropped 6 bases and J dropped 0 bases, with 20 bases sitting between them. The V gene's germline CDR1 is WNHNN and CDR2 SYGVQD (reference sequence). The chain's CDR3 is CASSFRAPAPLNTEAFF. The CDR3 region has the DNA TGCGCCAGCAGCTTCCGGGCCCCCGCCCCATTGAACACTGAAGCTTTCTTT.

The chain uses TRBV4-1 and TRBJ2-7; no reliable D call. Trimming cost V 4 bases and J 0 bases, with 10 bases left between them. CDR1 and CDR2 (germline): MGHRA, YSYEKL. This CDR3 has 14 amino acids. The CDR3 DNA reads as TGCGCCAGCAGCCTGAGCCCGTTCTCCTACGAGCAGTACTTC. Its protein is CASSLSPFSYEQYF.

This clone was observed a single time. The chain is built from TRBV4-2 and TRBJ2-2; D unresolved. V was pared by 4 bases and J by 8 bases, with 11 bases between. Germline V lookup: CDR1 LGHNA, CDR2 YNFKEQ. CDR3 length: 13 residues. The CDR3 loop reads CASSPRREGELFF. CDR3 DNA: TGTGCCAGCAGCCCACGGCGAGAAGGGGAGCTGTTTTTT.

This chain uses TRBV30 with TRBJ2-7, with 9 bases that match TRBD1. The CDR3 consists of 14 residues. V gave up 2 bases and J gave up 5 bases; unmatched junction bases: 7. Germline values: CDR1 GTSNPN, CDR2 SVGIG (reference sequence). CDR3 protein: CAWSSGTGKDEQYF. In DNA form, the CDR3 reads TGTGCCTGGAGTTCCGGGACAGGGAAAGACGAGCAGTACTTC.

The rearrangement joins TRBV21-1 to TRBJ1-6; no check of the table's D call, TRBD1, against the DNA was made. TRBV21-1 is shown as a pseudogene. The CDR3 extends over 18 amino acids. CDR3 residues: CASSPGQGAISYNSPLHF. CDR3 nucleotides: TGTGCCAGCAGCCCGGGACAGGGGGCAATCTCCTATAATTCACCCCTCCACTTT.

This rearrangement joins TRBV19 to TRBJ1-1; D remains ambiguous. Germline V gene data show CDR1 as LNHDA and CDR2 as SQIVND (reference sequence). The germline V and J ends were trimmed by 4 bases and 1 base, with 7 bases remaining between them. There are 13 residues in the CDR3. CDR3 amino acids: CASSTQKNTEAFF. The CDR3 DNA follows: TGTGCCAGTAGTACTCAAAAGAACACTGAAGCTTTCTTT.

This chain uses TRBV5-1 with TRBJ1-2, with a weak D call TRBD1 (6 bases). CDR1 and CDR2 from the germline V gene are SGHRS and YFSETQ. The length of the CDR3 is 13 residues. V lost 5 bases and J lost 0, with 8 bases in between. The CDR3 is CASSGGPNYGYTF. The CDR3 DNA reads TGCGCCAGCAGTGGGGGGCCTAACTATGGCTACACCTTC. Full variable domain (remainder filled in from reference TRBV5-1 and TRBJ1-2): KAGVTQTPRYLIKTRGQQVTLSCSPISGHRSVSWYQQTPGQGLQFLFEYFSETQRNKGNFPGRFSGRQFSNSRSEMNVSTLELGDSALYLCASSGGPNYGYTFGSGTRLTVV.

This clone has more than one count but fewer than ten. The chain combines TRBV12-5 with TRBJ1-5; D unclear. The germline V gene has CDR1 LGHNT and CDR2 FRNRAP. The CDR3 contains 13 residues. Trimming took 0 bases from V and 4 from J, leaving 4 bases between them. The CDR3 coding sequence is TGTGCTAGTGGTTTGGTAATTAATCAGCCCCAGCATTTT. It encodes CASGLVINQPQHF.

The chain uses TRBV5-5 and TRBJ1-6; 12 bases agree with TRBD1. The germline gives CDR1 SGHKS, CDR2 YYEKEE (reference sequence). The CDR3 is made up of 15 amino acids. The J segment lost 10 bases and the V segment lost 4 bases, leaving 6 bases of the junction unmatched. The CDR3 bases are TGTGCCAGCAGCACCAGGGACAGGGGGCAATCACCCCTCCACTTT. Its translation: CASSTRDRGQSPLHF.

The chain combines TRBV5-1 with TRBJ1-3, with TRBD1 identical over 7 bases. Per germline, CDR1 SGHRS and CDR2 YFSETQ. The CDR3 has 15 residues. Trimming cost V 2 bases and J 0 bases; bases outside gene matches: 2. CDR3 sequence (DNA): TGCGCCAGCAGCTTACAGGGGAACTCTGGAAACACCATATATTTT. Translated: CASSLQGNSGNTIYF.

The chain carries TRBV28 and TRBJ1-1; D remains unclear. V gave up 6 bases and J gave up 7 bases, with 9 bases separating them. The CDR3 is made up of 11 amino acids. Germline V gene sequence: CDR1 MDHEN, CDR2 SYDVKM. The CDR3 here is CASRLVDEAFF. For the CDR3, the DNA is TGTGCCAGCAGGCTGGTAGATGAAGCTTTCTTT.

The V and J genes are TRBV29-1 and TRBJ1-2; tentative D call: TRBD1 (5 bases). Trimming shortened V by 7 bases and J by 6 bases, and 24 bases separated the two germline ends. CDR1 and CDR2 from the germline V gene are SQVTM and ANQGSEA. This CDR3 comprises 15 residues. Here the CDR3 reads CSADPLGKGEDGYTF. CDR3 in DNA: TGCAGCGCTGACCCACTGGGGAAAGGGGAGGATGGCTACACCTTC. The full variable domain, its missing parts supplied by reference TRBV29-1 and TRBJ1-2, is SAVISQKPSRDICQRGTSLTIQCQVDSQVTMMFWYRQQPGQSLTLIATANQGSEATYESGFVIDKFPISRPNLTFSTLTVSNMSPEDSSIYLCSADPLGKGEDGYTFGSGTRLTVV.

The V call is TRBV7-8, the J call TRBJ2-5; TRBD2 agrees at 10 bases. The CDR3 totals 20 residues. Germline lookup yields CDR1 SGHVS and CDR2 FQNEAQ. V was pared by 4 bases and J by 2 bases, with 19 bases of the junction left unmatched. CDR3 bases: TGTGCCAGCAGCTCTCTGAGCGGGGGGGCCGCGGACAGTCCGCAAGAGACCCAGTACTTC. The encoded protein is CASSSLSGGAADSPQETQYF.

The rearrangement uses TRBV4-2 and TRBJ1-3; D not resolved. Germline V gene sequence: CDR1 LGHNA, CDR2 YNFKEQ. Trimming left V 8 bases short and J 0 bases short, with 11 bases between. This CDR3 has 14 residues. CDR3 nucleotides: TGTGCCAGCGCCGTATCGAGCTCTGGAAACACCATATATTTT. Residues: CASAVSSSGNTIYF.

The rearrangement uses TRBV11-2 and TRBJ2-1; D is ambiguous. V was pared by 1 base and J by 8 bases, with 15 bases between. This CDR3 is built from 15 residues. The germline V gene has CDR1 SGHAT and CDR2 FQNNGV. The CDR3 spells CASSLAVAGLHEQFF. The CDR3 DNA sequence: TGTGCCAGCAGCTTAGCGGTGGCTGGCCTACATGAGCAGTTCTTC.

This clone was detected only once. This rearrangement joins TRBV19 to TRBJ2-6, with D unresolved. With 2 bases removed from V and 4 bases from J, the gap between germline ends came to 9 bases. CDR3 length: 15 residues. CDR1 LNHDA and CDR2 SQIVND come from the germline V gene (reference sequence). Here the CDR3 reads CASSISSYGANVLTF. In DNA, the CDR3 is TGTGCCAGTAGTATATCGTCATACGGGGCCAACGTCCTGACTTTC.

This clone was detected only once. The V gene is TRBV2, the J gene TRBJ2-6; D is undetermined. V lost 6 bases, J lost 0 bases, and 15 bases lay in between. This CDR3 is built from 17 residues. CDR1 and CDR2 from the germline V gene are SNHLY and FYNNEI. CDR3 DNA sequence: TGTGCCAGCAGGGACCACTCCCTCCGCTCTGGGGCCAACGTCCTGACTTTC. This encodes CASRDHSLRSGANVLTF.